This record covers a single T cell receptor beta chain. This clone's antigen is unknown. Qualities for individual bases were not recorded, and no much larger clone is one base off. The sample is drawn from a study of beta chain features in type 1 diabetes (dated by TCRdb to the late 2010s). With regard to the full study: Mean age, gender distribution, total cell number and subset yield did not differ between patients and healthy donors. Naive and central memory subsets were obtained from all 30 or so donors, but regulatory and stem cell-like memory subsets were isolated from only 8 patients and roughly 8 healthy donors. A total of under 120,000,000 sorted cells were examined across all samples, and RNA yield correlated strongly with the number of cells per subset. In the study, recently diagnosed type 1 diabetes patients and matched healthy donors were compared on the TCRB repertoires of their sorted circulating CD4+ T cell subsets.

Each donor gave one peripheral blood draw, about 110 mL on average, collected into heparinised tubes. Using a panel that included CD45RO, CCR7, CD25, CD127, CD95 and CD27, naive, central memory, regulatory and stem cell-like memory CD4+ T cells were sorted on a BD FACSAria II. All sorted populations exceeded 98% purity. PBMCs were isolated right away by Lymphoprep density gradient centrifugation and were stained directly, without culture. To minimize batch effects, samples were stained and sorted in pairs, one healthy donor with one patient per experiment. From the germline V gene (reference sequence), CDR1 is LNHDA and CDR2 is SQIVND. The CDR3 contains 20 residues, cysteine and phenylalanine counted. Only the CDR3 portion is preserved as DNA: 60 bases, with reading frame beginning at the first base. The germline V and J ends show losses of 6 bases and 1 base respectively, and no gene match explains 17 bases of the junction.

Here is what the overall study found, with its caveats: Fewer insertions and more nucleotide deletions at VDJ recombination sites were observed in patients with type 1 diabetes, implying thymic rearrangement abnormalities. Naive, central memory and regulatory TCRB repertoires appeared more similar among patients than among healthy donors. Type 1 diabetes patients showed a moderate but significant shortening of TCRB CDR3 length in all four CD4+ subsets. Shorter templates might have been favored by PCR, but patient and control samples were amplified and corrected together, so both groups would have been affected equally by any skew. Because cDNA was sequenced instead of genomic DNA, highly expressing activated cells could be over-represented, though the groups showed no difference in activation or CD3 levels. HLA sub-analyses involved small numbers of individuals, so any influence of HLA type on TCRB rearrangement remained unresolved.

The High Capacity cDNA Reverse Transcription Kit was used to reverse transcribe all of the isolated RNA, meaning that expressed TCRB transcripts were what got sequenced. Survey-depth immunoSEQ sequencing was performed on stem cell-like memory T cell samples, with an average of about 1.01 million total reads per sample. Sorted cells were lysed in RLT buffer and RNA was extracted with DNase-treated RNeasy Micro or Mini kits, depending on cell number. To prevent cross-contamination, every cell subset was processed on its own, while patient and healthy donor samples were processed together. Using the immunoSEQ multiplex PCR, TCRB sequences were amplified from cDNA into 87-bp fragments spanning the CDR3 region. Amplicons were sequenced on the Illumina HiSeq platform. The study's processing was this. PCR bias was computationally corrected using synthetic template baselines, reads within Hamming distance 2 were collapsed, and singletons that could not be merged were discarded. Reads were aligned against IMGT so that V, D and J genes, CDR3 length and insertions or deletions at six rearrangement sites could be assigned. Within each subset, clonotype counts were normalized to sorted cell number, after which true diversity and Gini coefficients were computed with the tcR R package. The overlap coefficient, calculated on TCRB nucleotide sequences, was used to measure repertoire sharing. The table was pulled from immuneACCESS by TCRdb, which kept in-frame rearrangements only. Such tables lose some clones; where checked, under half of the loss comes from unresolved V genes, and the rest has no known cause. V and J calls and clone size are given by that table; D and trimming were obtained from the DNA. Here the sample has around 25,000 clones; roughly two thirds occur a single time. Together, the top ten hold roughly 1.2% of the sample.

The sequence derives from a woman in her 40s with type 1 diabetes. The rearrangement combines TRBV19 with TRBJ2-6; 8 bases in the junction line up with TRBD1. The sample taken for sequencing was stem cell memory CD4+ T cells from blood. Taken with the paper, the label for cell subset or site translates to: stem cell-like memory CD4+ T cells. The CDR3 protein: CASRQTGQASTSSGANVLTF. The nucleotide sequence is TGTGCCAGTAGGCAGACGGGACAGGCTTCGACCTCATCTGGGGCCAACGTCCTGACTTTC.